This TCR beta chain was found in a study of T-cell memory formation after mild COVID-19. Across the whole study: The TCR clusters were mostly specific to one donor.

This clonotype was seen only a few times. The antigen remains undetermined. Whole-study results and caveats: The main location of contracting CD4+ clones was CM and EM, and that of contracting CD8+ clones was EMRA. The study found balanced CD4/CD8 in clones contracting day 15 to 85 and a CD4+ lean in later expanders.

From the 5' RACE reads, TCRdb called clonotypes with MiXCR, one entry per CDR3 protein. The table has about 400,000 distinct CDR3 sequences, approximately 25% seen once. Trimming took off 5 bases at V and 2 bases at J, with 15 bases between the two ends. CDR1 and CDR2 from the germline V gene are DFQATT and SNEGSKA (reference sequence). The CDR3 covers 14 residues. Sequencing was performed on PBMCs or a T cell subset sorted from them (not recorded which). The rearrangement uses TRBV20-1 and TRBJ1-1; the D gene is possibly TRBD1 (5 bases). This clonotype was obtained from an adult woman who had mild COVID-19 (a few samples of this study predate the infection). Cell type and time point are not known. CDR3 DNA: TGCAGTGCTGAGAGGGGCTGGGGCAACACTGAAGCTTTCTTT. Translation gives CSAERGWGNTEAFF.